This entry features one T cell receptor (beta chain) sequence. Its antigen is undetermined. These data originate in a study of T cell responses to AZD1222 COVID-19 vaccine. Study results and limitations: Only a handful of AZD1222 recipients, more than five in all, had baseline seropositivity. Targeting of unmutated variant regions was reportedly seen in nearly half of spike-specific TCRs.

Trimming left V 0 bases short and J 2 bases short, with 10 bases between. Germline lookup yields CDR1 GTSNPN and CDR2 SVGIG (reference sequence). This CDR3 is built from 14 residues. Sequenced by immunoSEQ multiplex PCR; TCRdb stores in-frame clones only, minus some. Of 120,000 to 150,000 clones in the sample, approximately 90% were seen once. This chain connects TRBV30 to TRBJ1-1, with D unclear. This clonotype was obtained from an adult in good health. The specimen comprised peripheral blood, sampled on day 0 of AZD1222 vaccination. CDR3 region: CAWSVVSVNTEAFF. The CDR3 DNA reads TGTGCCTGGAGTGTAGTCTCGGTAAACACTGAAGCTTTCTTT.